The 20 T cell receptor beta chains below come from one sample, sequenced in a study of blood T cell repertoires in COVID-19. TCRdb's table, derived via immunoSEQ multiplex PCR, lists solely in-frame clones and lacks some. This table has roughly 200,000 clones, 88% appearing once. Specimen: peripheral blood. Receptor source: a man aged 40-49 years with active or convalescent COVID-19.

This rearrangement joins TRBV2 to TRBJ1-4, with TRBD1 matching 8 bases. This CDR3 has 13 amino acids. The V and J ends lost 5 bases and 7 bases, in that order; junction bases with no gene match: 3. CDR1 SNHLY and CDR2 FYNNEI come from the germline V gene. The CDR3 loop reads CASSITGGEKLFF. CDR3 sequence (DNA): TGTGCCAGCAGTATTACAGGGGGTGAAAAACTGTTTTTT. The whole variable domain, remainder taken from reference TRBV2 and TRBJ1-4, is EPEVTQTPSHQVTQMGQEVILRCVPISNHLYFYWYRQILGQKVEFLVSFYNNEISEKSEIFDDQFSVERPDGSNFTLKIRSTKLEDSAMYFCASSITGGEKLFFGSGTQLSVL.

The chain couples TRBV12-5 to TRBJ1-5; TRBD1 matches at 10 bases. The CDR3 has 15 amino acids. With V trimmed by 4 bases and J by 7 bases, 7 bases remained unmatched. The germline V gene has CDR1 LGHNT and CDR2 FRNRAP. The CDR3 DNA follows: TGTGCTAGTGGTTCGGGACAGGGGTTCGACCAGCCCCAGCATTTT. This encodes CASGSGQGFDQPQHF.

The chain has TRBV6-6 and TRBJ2-5, with D possibly being TRBD2 (5 bases). Germline V gives CDR1 MNHNY, CDR2 SVGAGI (reference sequence). Trimming shortened V by 5 bases and J by 4 bases, and 26 bases separated the two germline ends. This CDR3 has 18 residues. CDR3 amino acids: CASSHFGVGAKAGETQYF. The DNA of the CDR3 is TGTGCCAGCAGTCATTTCGGGGTTGGAGCCAAGGCGGGAGAGACCCAGTACTTC.

V is TRBV6-5 and J is TRBJ2-7, with a weak D call TRBD1 (8 bases). V lost 6 bases and J lost 2, with 14 bases in between. CDR1 MNHEY and CDR2 SVGAGI come from the germline V gene. The CDR3 contains 14 residues. The DNA for the CDR3 is TGTGCCAGCAGGAACAGGGGGGGGACCTACGAGCAGTACTTC. Translated, it gives CASRNRGGTYEQYF.

The chain is built from TRBV2 and TRBJ2-5; D is uncertain. This CDR3 has 13 amino acids. Looked up from germline, CDR1 is SNHLY and CDR2 is FYNNEI. V lost 3 bases to trimming and J lost 1 base, with 6 bases between them. In DNA form, the CDR3 reads TGTGCCAGCAGTGAGTCGGTCCAAGAGACCCAGTACTTC. Translation gives CASSESVQETQYF.

The V gene is TRBV7-2, the J gene TRBJ2-3, with a weak D call TRBD2 (5 bases). Germline assignment: CDR1 SGHTA and CDR2 FQGNSA. This CDR3 is built from 17 residues. V shed 4 bases and J shed 5 bases, with 22 bases lying between them. The CDR3 loop reads CASSSPGPQSGRDTQYF. CDR3 sequence (DNA): TGTGCCAGCAGCTCCCCCGGACCCCAGAGCGGAAGAGATACGCAGTATTTT.

CDR3 sequence reads: CANLPGQGFGVNQPQHF. Written as DNA, the CDR3 is TGTGCCAACCTTCCGGGACAGGGGTTTGGGGTCAATCAGCCCCAGCATTTT. This rearrangement joins TRBV19 to TRBJ1-5; 10 bases line up with TRBD1. Germline assignment: CDR1 LNHDA and CDR2 SQIVND (reference sequence). The trim removed 10 bases at V and 3 bases at J, leaving 15 bases unmatched. This CDR3 contains 17 residues.

The chain has TRBV27 and TRBJ1-2; a possible D gene is TRBD1 (6 bases). CDR3 size: 15 residues. With 5 bases removed from V and 5 bases from J, the gap between germline ends came to 18 bases. Germline CDR1 is MNHEY and CDR2 is SMNVEV (reference sequence). The DNA of the CDR3 is TGTGCCAGCAGTCCTACGTCTCGGACAGTTTATGGCTACACCTTC. This sequence encodes CASSPTSRTVYGYTF.

The chain is built from TRBV10-3 and TRBJ1-5; D might be TRBD1 (6 bases). The CDR3 covers 15 residues. Trimming shortened V by 5 bases and J by 2 bases, and 13 bases separated the two germline ends. Germline CDR1 ENHRY, CDR2 SYGVKD. CDR3 DNA sequence: TGTGCCATCAGTCCCCGGACAGACGGCAATCAGCCCCAGCATTTT. Amino acid sequence: CAISPRTDGNQPQHF.

The rearrangement joins TRBV11-3 to TRBJ2-7, with TRBD1 as a possible D gene (6 bases). V shed 4 bases and J shed 7 bases, with 23 bases lying between them. The V gene's germline CDR1 is SGHNT and CDR2 YENEEA. There are 16 residues in the CDR3. The CDR3 here is CASSSRTAPEVGEQYF. CDR3 coding DNA: TGTGCCAGCAGCTCTCGGACAGCCCCCGAGGTCGGGGAGCAGTACTTC.

A few counts support this clone. The CDR3 DNA reads TGTGCCAGCAGCTTAGGGGACAGGAACTTAGGTATGGGACTGTTTTTT. As protein: CASSLGDRNLGMGLFF. The V and J genes are TRBV7-2 and TRBJ1-4; 8 bases match TRBD1. The germline CDR1 and CDR2 sequences are SGHTA and FQGNSA. This CDR3 is 16 amino acids long. V shed 1 base, J shed 13 bases, and the junction held 14 bases outside the gene matches.

This clone was counted a few times. The V gene is TRBV7-2, the J gene TRBJ1-3, with 7 bases that match TRBD1. There are 16 residues in the CDR3. V lost 4 bases to trimming and J lost 3 bases; unmatched junction nucleotides: 9. Germline V CDR1 and CDR2: SGHTA, FQGNSA. Written as DNA, the CDR3 is TGTGCCAGCAGCTCCCGACAGGGAACTTTTGGAAACACCATATATTTT. Amino acid sequence: CASSSRQGTFGNTIYF.

The chain combines TRBV19 with TRBJ1-3; possible D gene TRBD1, 5 bases. This CDR3 region has 15 residues. Germline V lookup: CDR1 LNHDA, CDR2 SQIVND (reference sequence). The V end lost 6 bases, the J end lost 0 bases, and 12 bases lay between the germline ends. The CDR3 is CASRMGGFSGNTIYF. The CDR3 nucleotides read TGTGCCAGTAGGATGGGGGGTTTCTCTGGAAACACCATATATTTT.

For the CDR3, the DNA is TGTGCCAGTAGTATTTTAACAGGGTTGGGGACTGGAAACACCATATATTTT. It is translated as CASSILTGLGTGNTIYF. The chain uses TRBV19 and TRBJ1-3; a weak D match, TRBD1 (6 bases). The germline V gene has CDR1 LNHDA and CDR2 SQIVND (reference sequence). V was cut by 3 bases and J by 2 bases, with 17 bases left in between. CDR3 length: 17 amino acids.

This clone was counted between two and nine times. This chain links TRBV5-1 with TRBJ1-5; a weak D match, TRBD1 (5 bases). The CDR3 runs to 14 residues. Germline V gene data show CDR1 as SGHRS and CDR2 as YFSETQ. V lost 0 bases and J lost 6, with 10 bases in between. The CDR3 coding sequence is TGCGCCAGCAGCTTGGACGGGGGTGTTCAGCCCCAGCATTTT. Protein product: CASSLDGGVQPQHF.

The chain has TRBV18 and TRBJ2-2; weak D call: TRBD1 (6 bases). Germline CDR1 and CDR2: KGHSH and LQKENI. There are 20 residues in the CDR3. V lost 8 bases and J 1 base, leaving 29 bases between the germline ends. This CDR3 reads CASGINGTSLRRVNTGELFF. The CDR3 DNA is TGTGCCAGCGGAATCAACGGGACATCCTTACGCAGGGTGAACACCGGGGAGCTGTTTTTT.

The chain is built from TRBV7-2 and TRBJ1-4; 10 nucleotides match TRBD1. The CDR3 runs 15 residues. V lost 5 bases and J lost 6; bases outside the gene matches: 6. Germline V gives CDR1 SGHTA, CDR2 FQGNSA. The CDR3: CASSPTGGEYEKLFF. The DNA for the CDR3 is TGTGCCAGCAGCCCGACAGGGGGCGAGTATGAAAAACTGTTTTTT.

The chain uses TRBV6-6 and TRBJ2-7; D is perhaps TRBD2 (5 bases). CDR3 size: 16 residues. V lost 2 bases and J lost 0, with 14 bases in between. Germline V gives CDR1 MNHNY, CDR2 SVGAGI (reference sequence). DNA for the CDR3: TGTGCCAGCAGTTACCTTTTGGCGGGTAGCTCCTACGAGCAGTACTTC. This sequence encodes CASSYLLAGSSYEQYF.

CDR3 sequence: CASSAGTGGEQYF. The CDR3 DNA reads TGTGCCAGTAGTGCCGGGACAGGGGGCGAGCAGTACTTC. The chain uses TRBV19 and TRBJ2-7, with 11 bases that match TRBD1. After removal of 5 bases from V and 6 bases from J, the junction contained 3 bases not matched to a gene. The germline V gene has CDR1 LNHDA and CDR2 SQIVND (reference sequence). This CDR3 is built from 13 residues.

The chain carries TRBV6-7 and TRBJ2-5, with D maybe TRBD2 (5 bases). TRBV6-7 qualifies as an ORF whose function is uncertain. V was trimmed by 4 bases and J by 0 bases, leaving 18 bases between them. This CDR3 comprises 17 residues. The CDR3 sequence: CASSSPREGHNQETQYF. DNA of the CDR3: TGTGCCAGCAGTTCCCCCCGGGAAGGGCATAACCAAGAGACCCAGTACTTC.